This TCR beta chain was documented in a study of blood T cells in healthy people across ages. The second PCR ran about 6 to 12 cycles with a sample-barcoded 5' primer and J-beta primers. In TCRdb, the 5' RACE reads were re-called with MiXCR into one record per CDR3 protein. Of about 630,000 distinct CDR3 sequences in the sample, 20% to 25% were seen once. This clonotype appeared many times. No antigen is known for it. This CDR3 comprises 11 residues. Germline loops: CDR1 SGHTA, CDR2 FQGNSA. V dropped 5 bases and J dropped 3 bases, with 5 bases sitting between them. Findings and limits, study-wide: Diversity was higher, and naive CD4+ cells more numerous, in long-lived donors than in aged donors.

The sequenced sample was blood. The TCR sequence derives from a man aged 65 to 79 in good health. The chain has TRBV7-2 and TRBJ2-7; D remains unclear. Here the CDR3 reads CASSADYEQYF. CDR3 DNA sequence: TGTGCCAGCAGCGCGGACTACGAGCAGTACTTC. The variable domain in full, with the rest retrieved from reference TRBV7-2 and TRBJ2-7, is GAGVSQSPSNKVTEKGKDVELRCDPISGHTALYWYRQSLGQGLEFLIYFQGNSAPDKSGLPSDRFSAERTGGSVSTLTIQRTQQEDSAVYLCASSADYEQYFGPGTRLTVT.